Reported below is one T cell receptor (beta chain). Its cognate antigen has yet to be identified. The sample holds no much larger clone one base away, and base qualities are not on file. The immunoSEQ Assay, a bias-controlled multiplex PCR, was used to amplify TCRbeta CDR3 regions from genomic DNA. The authors processed their data as follows. The number of nucleated cells in each sample was estimated by amplification of reference gene primers within the assay. Sequence reads were collapsed and filtered to measure the absolute abundance of every unique TCRbeta CDR3 rearrangement. Productive Simpson clonality was computed per sample as the square root of Simpson's diversity index over productive rearrangements. Not all clones reach the TCRdb copy of this immuneACCESS table, which keeps in-frame sequences only. Checked studies attribute under half of the gap to unresolved V genes and leave the rest unexplained. That table supplies the V and J calls and clone size; D and trimming were determined from the DNA. The sample table lists roughly 84,000 clones, roughly three quarters of them with a count of one. Clones ranked in the top ten supply just over 35% of the sample.

This specimen belongs to a study of blood T cell repertoires in COVID-19 (dated by TCRdb to the early 2020s). As for the study more broadly: Samples from collaborators originated in the United States, Italy and Spain and spanned both the acute and convalescent phases of COVID-19. Where HLA class I and class II types were available, the types were taken from metadata supplied by the sample provider, not from assay-based typing. The prospective study material was composed of cDNA or gDNA derived from T cells, B-cell-depleted T cells, or PBMCs. A de-identified subject ID, COVID-19 status, age in years and sex were almost always included in the sample metadata. Samples were obtained from the ongoing ImmuneRACE study (first 160 participants) and from over 1,000 subjects provided by 6 global collaborators. The dataset comprised deeply sampled blood TCRbeta repertoires from subjects exposed to, actively infected with, or recovered from COVID-19. The repertoires were released in a freely available public database intended as a resource for research on the immune response to SARS-CoV-2. The paper as a whole reports these results and caveats: Clinical and demographic metadata were provided uncurated, with the amount varying by source and participant.

One collaborating source in Seattle enrolled patients during active infection and followed them longitudinally through the course of disease. Each collaborating institution followed its own protocols to collect whole blood in K2EDTA tubes. For TCRbeta analysis, collaborators shipped samples as frozen whole blood, isolated PBMCs, or DNA extracted from either of those sample types. CDR1 is given as ENHRY and CDR2 as SYGVKD, both from the germline V gene. The CDR3 runs 16 residues from the cysteine to the phenylalanine. CDR3 DNA is the only sequence kept; it has 48 bases, read in frame from the first base. V is cut back by 0 bases and J by 8 bases, with 7 bases in the junction unmatched.

The TCR comes from a man aged 55 to 70 with COVID-19, enrolled during active disease. Sequencing was carried out using peripheral blood. The rearrangement combines TRBV10-3 with TRBJ2-1; a stretch of 10 junction bases matches TRBD2. The CDR3 here reads CAISESGSGGLDEQFF. At the DNA level, the sequence is TGTGCCATCAGTGAGTCTGGTAGCGGGGGGCTCGATGAGCAGTTCTTC.